The source of this TCR beta chain is a study of OX40 agonist ivuxolimab in advanced cancers. Study-wide results and limits: CD8+ T cells were the subset that, on average, had more expanded clones than CD4+. Among the least clonally expanded were partial responders at 0.1-3.0 mg/kg.

Comment on this clone: Its target is not known.

Germline values: CDR1 SGDLS, CDR2 YYNGEE. The CDR3 consists of 17 residues. Trimming stripped 0 bases from V and 0 bases from J, with 13 bases between. The data were produced by immunoSEQ multiplex PCR, yet TCRdb's version contains in-frame clones alone and is incomplete. The data hold over 15,000 clones, with approximately 80% observed a single time. The chain joins TRBV9 to TRBJ1-3; no reliable D call. This sequence originates from an adult with an advanced solid tumor such as melanoma, head and neck, liver or kidney cancer. The sample in question was CD4+ or CD8+ T cells sorted from blood, obtained in a trial of the OX40 agonist ivuxolimab. The CDR3 nucleotides read TGTGCCAGCAGCGTAGATCAGTTCACCAGCTCTGGAAACACCATATATTTT. It encodes CASSVDQFTSSGNTIYF.